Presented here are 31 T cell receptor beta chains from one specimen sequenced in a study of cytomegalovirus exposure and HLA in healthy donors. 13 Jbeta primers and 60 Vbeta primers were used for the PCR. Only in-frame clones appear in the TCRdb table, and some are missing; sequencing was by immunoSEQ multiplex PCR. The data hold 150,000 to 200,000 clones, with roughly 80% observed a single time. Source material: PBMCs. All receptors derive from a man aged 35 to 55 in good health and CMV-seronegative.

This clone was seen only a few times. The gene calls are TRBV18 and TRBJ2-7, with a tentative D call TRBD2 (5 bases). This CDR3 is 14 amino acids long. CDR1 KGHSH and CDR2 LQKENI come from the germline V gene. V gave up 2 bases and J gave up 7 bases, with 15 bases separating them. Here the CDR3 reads CASSPELGSREQYF. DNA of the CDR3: TGTGCCAGCTCACCAGAACTAGGATCGAGGGAGCAGTACTTC.

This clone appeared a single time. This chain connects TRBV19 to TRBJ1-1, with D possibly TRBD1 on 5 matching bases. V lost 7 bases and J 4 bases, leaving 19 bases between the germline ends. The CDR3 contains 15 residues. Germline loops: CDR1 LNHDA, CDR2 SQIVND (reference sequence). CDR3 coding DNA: TGTGCCAGTACTGCCTGGCATGACAGTTCCACTGAAGCTTTCTTT. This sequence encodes CASTAWHDSSTEAFF.

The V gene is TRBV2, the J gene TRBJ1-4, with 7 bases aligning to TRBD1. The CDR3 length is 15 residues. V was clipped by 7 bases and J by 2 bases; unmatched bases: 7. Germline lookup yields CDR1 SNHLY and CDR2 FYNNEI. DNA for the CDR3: TGTGCCAGCACGACCCTACAGGGGACTAATGAAAAACTGTTTTTT. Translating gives CASTTLQGTNEKLFF. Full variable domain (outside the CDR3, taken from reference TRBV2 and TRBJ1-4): EPEVTQTPSHQVTQMGQEVILRCVPISNHLYFYWYRQILGQKVEFLVSFYNNEISEKSEIFDDQFSVERPDGSNFTLKIRSTKLEDSAMYFCASTTLQGTNEKLFFGSGTQLSVL.

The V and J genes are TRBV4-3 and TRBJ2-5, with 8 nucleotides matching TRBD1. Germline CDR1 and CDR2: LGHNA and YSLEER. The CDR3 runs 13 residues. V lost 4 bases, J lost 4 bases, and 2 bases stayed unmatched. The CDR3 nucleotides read TGCGCCAGCAGCCGTACAGGGGGAGAGACCCAGTACTTC. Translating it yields CASSRTGGETQYF.

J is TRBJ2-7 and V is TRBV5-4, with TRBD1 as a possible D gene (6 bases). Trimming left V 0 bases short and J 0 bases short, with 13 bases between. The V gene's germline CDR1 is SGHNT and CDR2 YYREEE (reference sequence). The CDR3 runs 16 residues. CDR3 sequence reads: CASSLGDRLLSYEQYF. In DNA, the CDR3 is TGTGCCAGCAGCTTGGGTGACAGGCTCCTCTCCTACGAGCAGTACTTC.

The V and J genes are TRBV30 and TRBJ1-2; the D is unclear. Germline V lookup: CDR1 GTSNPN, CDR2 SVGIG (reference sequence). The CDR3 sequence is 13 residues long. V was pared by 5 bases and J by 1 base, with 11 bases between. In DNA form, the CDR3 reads TGTGCCTGGGATCGGCGGGGTAACTATGGCTACACCTTC. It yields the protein CAWDRRGNYGYTF.

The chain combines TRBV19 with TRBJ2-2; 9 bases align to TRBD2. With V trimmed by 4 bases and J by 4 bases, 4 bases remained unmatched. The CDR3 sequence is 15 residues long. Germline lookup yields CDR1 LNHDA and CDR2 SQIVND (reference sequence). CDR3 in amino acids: CASSKGGGATGELFF. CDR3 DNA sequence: TGTGCCAGTAGTAAAGGCGGGGGGGCCACCGGGGAGCTGTTTTTT.

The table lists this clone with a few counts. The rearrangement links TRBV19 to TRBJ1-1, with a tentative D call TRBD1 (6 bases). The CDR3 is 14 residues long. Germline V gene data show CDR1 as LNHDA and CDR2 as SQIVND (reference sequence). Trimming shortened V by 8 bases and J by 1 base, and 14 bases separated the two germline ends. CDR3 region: CASGYRASNTEAFF. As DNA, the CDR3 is TGTGCCAGTGGATACAGGGCCTCGAACACTGAAGCTTTCTTT.

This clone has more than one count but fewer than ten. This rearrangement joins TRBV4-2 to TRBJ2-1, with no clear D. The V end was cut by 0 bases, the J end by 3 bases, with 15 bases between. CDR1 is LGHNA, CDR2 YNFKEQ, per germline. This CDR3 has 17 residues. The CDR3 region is CASSQDGRAGRYNEQFF. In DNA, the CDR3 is TGTGCCAGCAGCCAAGATGGTCGAGCAGGCCGCTACAATGAGCAGTTCTTC.

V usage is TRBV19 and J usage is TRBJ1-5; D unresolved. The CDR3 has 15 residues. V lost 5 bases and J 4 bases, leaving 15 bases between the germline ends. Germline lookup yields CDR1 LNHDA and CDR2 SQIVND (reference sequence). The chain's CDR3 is CASSLIGWRNQPQHF. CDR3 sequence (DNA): TGTGCCAGTAGTTTAATTGGGTGGAGGAATCAGCCCCAGCATTTT.

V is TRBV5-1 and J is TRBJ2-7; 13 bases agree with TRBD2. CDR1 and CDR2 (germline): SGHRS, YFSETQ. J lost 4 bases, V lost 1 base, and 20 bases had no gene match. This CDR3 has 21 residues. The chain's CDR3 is CASSLTGSTTSGGRGPYEQYF. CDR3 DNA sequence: TGCGCCAGCAGCTTGACAGGATCCACGACTAGCGGGGGGCGCGGCCCGTACGAGCAGTACTTC.

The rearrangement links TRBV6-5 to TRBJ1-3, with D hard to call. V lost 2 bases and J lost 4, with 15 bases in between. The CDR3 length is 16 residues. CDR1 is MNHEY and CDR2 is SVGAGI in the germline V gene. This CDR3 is CASSYGTAVAGNTIYF. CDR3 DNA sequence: TGTGCCAGCAGTTACGGAACAGCGGTCGCCGGAAACACCATATATTTT.

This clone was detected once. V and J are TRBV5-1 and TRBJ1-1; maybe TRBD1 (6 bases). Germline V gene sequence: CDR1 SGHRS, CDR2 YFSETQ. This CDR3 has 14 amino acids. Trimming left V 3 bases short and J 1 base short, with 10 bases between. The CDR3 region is CASSSTGQNTEAFF. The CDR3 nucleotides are TGCGCCAGCAGCTCTACAGGGCAGAACACTGAAGCTTTCTTT.

The CDR3 bases are TGTGCCAGTAGTATTCCTCCGGGACAGGGTGGCAACTATGGCTACACCTTC. This translates into CASSIPPGQGGNYGYTF. This sequence joins TRBV19 and TRBJ1-2, with 9 nucleotides matching TRBD1. Per the germline V gene, CDR1 is LNHDA and CDR2 is SQIVND (reference sequence). The V gene end was trimmed by 3 bases and the J gene end by 2 bases; junction bases not matched to a gene: 10. There are 17 residues in the CDR3.

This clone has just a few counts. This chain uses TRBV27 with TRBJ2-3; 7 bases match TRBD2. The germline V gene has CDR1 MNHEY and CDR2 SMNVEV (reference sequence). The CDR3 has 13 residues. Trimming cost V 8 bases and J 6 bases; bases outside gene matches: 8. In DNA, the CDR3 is TGTGCCAGCCGGCGCCAGGGAGGGGATACGCAGTATTTT. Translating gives CASRRQGGDTQYF.

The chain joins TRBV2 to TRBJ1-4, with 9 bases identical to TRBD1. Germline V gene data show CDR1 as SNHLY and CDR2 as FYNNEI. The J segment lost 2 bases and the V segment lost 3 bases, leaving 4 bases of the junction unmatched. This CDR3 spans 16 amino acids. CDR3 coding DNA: TGTGCCAGCAGTGATCACGGACAGGGGACTAATGAAAAACTGTTTTTT. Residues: CASSDHGQGTNEKLFF.

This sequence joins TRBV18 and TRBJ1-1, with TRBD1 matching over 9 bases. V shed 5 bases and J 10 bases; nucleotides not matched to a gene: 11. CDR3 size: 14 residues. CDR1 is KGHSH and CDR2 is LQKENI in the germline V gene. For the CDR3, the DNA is TGTGCCAGCTCAATGAGACAGGGGGAAATAGGAGCTTTCTTT. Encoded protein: CASSMRQGEIGAFF.

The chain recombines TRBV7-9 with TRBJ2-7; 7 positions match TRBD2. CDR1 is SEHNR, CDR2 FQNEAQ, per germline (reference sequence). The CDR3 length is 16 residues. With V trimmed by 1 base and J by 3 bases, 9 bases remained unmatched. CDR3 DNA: TGTGCCAGCAGCTTAGAGACCGGGACTACGGACTACGAGCAGTACTTC. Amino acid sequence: CASSLETGTTDYEQYF.

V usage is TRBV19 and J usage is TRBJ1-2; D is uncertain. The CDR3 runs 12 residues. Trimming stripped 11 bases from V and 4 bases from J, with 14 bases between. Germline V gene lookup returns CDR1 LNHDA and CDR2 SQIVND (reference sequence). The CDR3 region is CASRTGFYGYTF. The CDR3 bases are TGTGCCTCCAGGACGGGGTTCTATGGCTACACCTTC.

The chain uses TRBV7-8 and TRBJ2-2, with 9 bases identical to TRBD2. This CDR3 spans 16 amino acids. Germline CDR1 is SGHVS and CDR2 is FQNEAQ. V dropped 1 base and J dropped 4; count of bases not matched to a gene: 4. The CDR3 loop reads CASSLDVSGSTGELFF. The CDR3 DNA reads TGTGCCAGCAGCTTAGACGTTAGCGGGAGCACCGGGGAGCTGTTTTTT.

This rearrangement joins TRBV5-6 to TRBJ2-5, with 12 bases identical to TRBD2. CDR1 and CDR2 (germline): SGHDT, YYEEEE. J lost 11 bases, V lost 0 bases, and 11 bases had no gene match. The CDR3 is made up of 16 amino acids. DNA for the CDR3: TGTGCCAGCAGCTTGGATTATAGTAGGACTAGCGGGAAACAGTACTTC. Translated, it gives CASSLDYSRTSGKQYF.

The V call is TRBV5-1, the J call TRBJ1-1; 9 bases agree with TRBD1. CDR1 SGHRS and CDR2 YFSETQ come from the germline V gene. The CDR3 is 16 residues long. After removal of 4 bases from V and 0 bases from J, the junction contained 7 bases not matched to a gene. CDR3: CASSVEGQGLNTEAFF. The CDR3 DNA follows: TGCGCCAGCAGCGTAGAGGGACAGGGTTTGAACACTGAAGCTTTCTTT.

The CDR3 reads CASSEVTGGTEAFF. The CDR3 coding sequence is TGTGCCAGCAGTGAGGTGACAGGGGGTACTGAAGCTTTCTTT. The J gene is TRBJ1-1, the V gene TRBV2; 9 bases map to TRBD1. V shed 3 bases and J 5 bases; nucleotides not matched to a gene: 4. CDR1 and CDR2 (germline): SNHLY, FYNNEI. The CDR3 covers 14 residues.

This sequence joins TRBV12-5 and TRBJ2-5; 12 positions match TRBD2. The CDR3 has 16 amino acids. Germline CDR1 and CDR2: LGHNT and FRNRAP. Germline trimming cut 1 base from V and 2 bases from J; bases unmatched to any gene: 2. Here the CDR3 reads CASGLGLAGGQETQYF. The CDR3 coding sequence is TGTGCTAGTGGTTTGGGTCTAGCGGGGGGGCAAGAGACCCAGTACTTC.

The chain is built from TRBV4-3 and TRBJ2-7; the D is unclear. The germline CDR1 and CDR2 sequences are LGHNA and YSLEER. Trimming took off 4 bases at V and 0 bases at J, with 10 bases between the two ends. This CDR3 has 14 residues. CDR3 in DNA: TGCGCCAGCAGCCCCGCAGGCTCCTCCTACGAGCAGTACTTC. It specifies CASSPAGSSYEQYF.

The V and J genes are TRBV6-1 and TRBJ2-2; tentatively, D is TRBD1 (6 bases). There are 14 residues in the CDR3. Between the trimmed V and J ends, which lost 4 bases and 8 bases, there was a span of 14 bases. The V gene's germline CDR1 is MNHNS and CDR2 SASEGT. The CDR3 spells CASSATGNQGELFF. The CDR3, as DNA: TGTGCCAGCAGTGCAACAGGGAATCAGGGGGAGCTGTTTTTT.

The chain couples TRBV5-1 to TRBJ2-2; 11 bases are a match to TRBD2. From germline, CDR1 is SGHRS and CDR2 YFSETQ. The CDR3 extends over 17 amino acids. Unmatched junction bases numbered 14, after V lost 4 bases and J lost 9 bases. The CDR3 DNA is TGCGCCAGCAGCGGGACAACTAGCGGGGGCCCCTCGCGGGAGCTGTTTTTT. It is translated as CASSGTTSGGPSRELFF.

In nucleotides, the CDR3 is TGCGCCAGACCGAGAGGGACAGACAATGAGCAGTTCTTC. Its protein product is CARPRGTDNEQFF. This sequence joins TRBV23-1 and TRBJ2-1; TRBD1 matches 7 bases. TRBV23-1 is sorted into the ORF group, with uncertain function. V shed 9 bases and J 5 bases; nucleotides not matched to a gene: 7. This CDR3 contains 13 residues.

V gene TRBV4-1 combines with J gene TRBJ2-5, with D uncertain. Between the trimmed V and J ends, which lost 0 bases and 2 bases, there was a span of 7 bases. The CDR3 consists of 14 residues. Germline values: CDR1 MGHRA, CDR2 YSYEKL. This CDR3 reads CASSQEYSQETQYF. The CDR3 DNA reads TGCGCCAGCAGCCAAGAGTACAGTCAAGAGACCCAGTACTTC.

The CDR3 DNA reads as TGTGCCAGCGGTTCCCGGGACAGGGGGCTGTACGAGCAGTACTTC. Translated: CASGSRDRGLYEQYF. This sequence joins TRBV6-1 and TRBJ2-7, with 12 positions matching TRBD1. The CDR3 is made up of 15 amino acids. J lost 4 bases, V lost 8 bases, and 9 bases had no gene match. The germline V gene has CDR1 MNHNS and CDR2 SASEGT.

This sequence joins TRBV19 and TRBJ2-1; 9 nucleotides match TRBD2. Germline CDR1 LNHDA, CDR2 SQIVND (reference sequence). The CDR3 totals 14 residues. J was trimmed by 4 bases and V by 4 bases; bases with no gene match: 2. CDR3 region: CASSSLAGYNEQFF. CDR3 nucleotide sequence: TGTGCCAGTAGTAGCCTAGCGGGGTACAATGAGCAGTTCTTC.